A selection of T cell receptor beta chains follows, all from one sample in a study of T cell changes during pregnancy in multiple sclerosis. Sequencing was performed with immunoSEQ multiplex PCR; in TCRdb, only in-frame clones are kept and a portion is missing. The data hold 57,000 or so clones, with approximately 91% observed a single time. The sample in question was peripheral blood, obtained in the second trimester of pregnancy. Every receptor here comes from a female donor with multiple sclerosis, enrolled in a pregnancy study. Each CDR3 is given without its conserved first and last residue.

J	V	CDR3
TRBJ1-2	TRBV19	ASTALTGTGVNYGYT
TRBJ1-2	TRBV30	AWKWADRLYGYT
TRBJ1-1	TRBV5-6	ASSLTHTGPEAF
TRBJ2-7	TRBV5-1	ASSLGQGSIYEQY
TRBJ1-3	TRBV7-6	ASSARDSGNTIY
TRBJ1-2	TRBV11-3	ASSLQGGLGYT
TRBJ2-5	TRBV5-1	ASSLLLAGGQETQY
TRBJ1-1	TRBV20-1	SANFNTEAF
TRBJ1-5	TRBV11-2	ASSLDPHPGQPQH
TRBJ1-1	TRBV7-3	ASSLGAIMNTEAF
TRBJ1-2	TRBV30	AWSAGGPYGYT
TRBJ1-5	TRBV19	ASSRGEGNQH
TRBJ1-4	TRBV11-2	ASSLDWSVGEKLF
TRBJ1-5	TRBV28	SASPADQPQH
TRBJ2-1	TRBV19	ASSIIPRGGGYNEQF
TRBJ2-5	TRBV4-1	ASSHAGGASETQY
TRBJ2-7	TRBV5-6	ASSLQGAPEQY
TRBJ1-1	TRBV5-1	ASSIRGRGTEAF
TRBJ2-3	TRBV2	ASSASGGSDTQY
TRBJ1-2	TRBV15	ATSSWTGKVEGYT
TRBJ1-6	TRBV30	AWSYIQGASSPLH
TRBJ1-5	TRBV28	ASSNLGQAINQPQH
TRBJ1-2	TRBV19	ASRPPDRLSYGYT
TRBJ1-2	TRBV2	ASSEKGIYGYT
TRBJ1-1	TRBV5-6	ASSLSVSMEAF
TRBJ2-7	TRBV7-2	ASSLEGGIPGEQY
TRBJ2-2	TRBV2	ASVGQGNGELF
TRBJ1-1	TRBV4-1	ASSLRTGANTEAF
TRBJ1-4	TRBV5-1	ASSLGQVQGGKLF
TRBJ2-5	TRBV5-1	ASSIALAGGFSETQY
TRBJ1-6	TRBV4-1	ASSQVLSPLH
TRBJ1-2	TRBV6-6	ASSWGQPDGYT
TRBJ2-1	TRBV30	AWSASGNRNEQF
TRBJ1-2	TRBV4-3	ASSQQTGGRGYT
TRBJ2-5	TRBV5-4	ASSDRGGDETQY
TRBJ2-3	TRBV19	ASSASPSGSTDTQY
TRBJ2-1	TRBV9	ASTPFGLAGGGEQF
TRBJ2-4	TRBV7-9	ASSLYMGQAKNIQY
TRBJ2-7	TRBV11-2	ASSQGGFVEQY
TRBJ2-7	TRBV27	ASSLGVWDSPYEQY
TRBJ2-7	TRBV13	ASSHVGGINEQY